One sample yielded the 17 T cell receptor beta chains listed below, sequenced in a study of blood T cell repertoires in COVID-19. TCRdb's table, derived via immunoSEQ multiplex PCR, lists solely in-frame clones and lacks some. The sample consists of 80,000 to 100,000 clones, around 86% of them appearing once. The sample taken for sequencing was peripheral blood. The receptors shown here come from a man aged 50 or older with acute or convalescent COVID-19.

The V call is TRBV11-2, the J call TRBJ2-3; perhaps TRBD2 as D (5 bases). This CDR3 has 14 residues. Germline V lookup: CDR1 SGHAT, CDR2 FQNNGV. The ends were cut back, 1 base at V and 5 bases at J, with 10 bases in the middle. This CDR3 reads CASSLVRAGDTQYF. The DNA for the CDR3 is TGTGCCAGCAGCTTAGTTAGGGCGGGAGATACGCAGTATTTT.

This sequence joins TRBV7-2 and TRBJ2-3, with 11 bases that match TRBD2. The CDR3 sequence is 16 residues long. V dropped 3 bases and J dropped 1; count of bases not matched to a gene: 3. Per germline, CDR1 SGHTA and CDR2 FQGNSA. CDR3: CASSFLAGGRTDTQYF. CDR3 coding DNA: TGTGCCAGCAGCTTCCTAGCGGGAGGCCGCACAGATACGCAGTATTTT.

In its sample, this clone was seen once. The chain couples TRBV4-2 to TRBJ2-5; D gene unclear. V lost 0 bases and J lost 0, with 14 bases in between. Per the germline V gene, CDR1 is LGHNA and CDR2 is YNFKEQ. The CDR3 spans 17 residues. The CDR3 DNA reads as TGTGCCAGCAGCCAAGATAAAATGACTGAGTACCAAGAGACCCAGTACTTC. The encoded protein is CASSQDKMTEYQETQYF.

The chain recombines TRBV14 with TRBJ2-3; D not resolved. The CDR3 spans 14 residues. V lost 5 bases to trimming and J lost 0 bases, with 9 bases between them. In germline, CDR1 is SGHDN, CDR2 FVKESK. CDR3 sequence (DNA): TGTGCCAGCAGCTACAGAACAAGCACAGATACGCAGTATTTT. Translated: CASSYRTSTDTQYF.

This clone has a handful of counts. V gene TRBV5-1 combines with J gene TRBJ1-1; no definite D call. Germline CDR1 reads SGHRS; CDR2 reads YFSETQ. Between the trimmed V and J ends, which lost 4 bases and 0 bases, there was a span of 7 bases. The CDR3 extends over 13 amino acids. CDR3 in DNA: TGCGCCAGCAGCCCGGGGTTGAACACTGAAGCTTTCTTT. Its translation: CASSPGLNTEAFF.

A single count supports this clone. J is TRBJ1-3 and V is TRBV6-1; no reliable D call. The CDR3 runs to 11 residues. Germline V gene data show CDR1 as MNHNS and CDR2 as SASEGT. V lost 5 bases and J 7 bases, leaving 6 bases between the germline ends. The CDR3 loop reads CASSQLNTIYF. The CDR3 DNA is TGTGCCAGCAGTCAACTGAACACCATATATTTT.

This clone has just one count. In nucleotides, the CDR3 is TGTGCCAGCAGGTCAGGGATAGGAGGAAACACCATATATTTT. Translating gives CASRSGIGGNTIYF. The rearrangement joins TRBV2 to TRBJ1-3; D is perhaps TRBD1 (5 bases). The CDR3 is 14 residues long. V lost 6 bases and J lost 4, with 13 bases in between. Germline CDR1 and CDR2: SNHLY and FYNNEI.

This chain uses TRBV6-1 with TRBJ2-1, with 10 bases that match TRBD2. The CDR3 consists of 16 residues. J gave up 0 bases and V 4 bases, and 3 bases lay outside the gene matches. CDR1 and CDR2 (germline): MNHNS, SASEGT. CDR3 protein: CASSASGSYSYNEQFF. DNA of the CDR3: TGTGCCAGCAGTGCTAGCGGGAGTTACTCCTACAATGAGCAGTTCTTC.

The count of this clone is one. The chain uses TRBV9 and TRBJ2-1, with D maybe TRBD2 (5 bases). Trimming took 0 bases from V and 6 from J, leaving 16 bases between them. CDR3 length equals 16 residues. Germline loops: CDR1 SGDLS, CDR2 YYNGEE. The CDR3 spells CASSVEASRRANEQFF. The CDR3 coding sequence is TGTGCCAGCAGCGTAGAGGCTAGCCGACGAGCCAATGAGCAGTTCTTC. Variable domain in full (rest from reference TRBV9 and TRBJ2-1): DSGVTQTPKHLITATGQRVTLRCSPRSGDLSVYWYQQSLDQGLQFLIQYYNGEERAKGNILERFSAQQFPDLHSELNLSSLELGDSALYFCASSVEASRRANEQFFGPGTRLTVL.

The CDR3 reads CASTVRGRTEAFF. The CDR3 region has the DNA TGTGCCAGCACGGTCAGGGGGAGGACTGAAGCTTTCTTT. The chain couples TRBV28 to TRBJ1-1; the match to TRBD1 covers 7 bases. This CDR3 has 13 residues. CDR1 is MDHEN and CDR2 is SYDVKM in the germline V gene. V lost 7 bases to trimming and J lost 5 bases; unmatched junction nucleotides: 7. The full variable domain, its missing parts supplied by reference TRBV28 and TRBJ1-1, is DVKVTQSSRYLVKRTGEKVFLECVQDMDHENMFWYRQDPGLGLRLIYFSYDVKMKEKGDIPEGYSVSREKKERFSLILESASTNQTSMYLCASTVRGRTEAFFGQGTRLTVV.

The rearrangement joins TRBV10-1 to TRBJ2-1; D gene ambiguous. This CDR3 has 13 amino acids. The germline V gene encodes CDR1 WNHNN and CDR2 SYGVQD (reference sequence). The V and J ends lost 8 bases and 8 bases respectively, with 16 bases between them. CDR3 protein: CASAPGQSYEQFF. CDR3 sequence (DNA): TGCGCCAGCGCCCCGGGTCAATCCTATGAGCAGTTCTTC.

The genes are TRBV6-6 and TRBJ1-5; 9 nucleotides agree with TRBD1. V was pared by 6 bases and J by 5 bases, with 5 bases of the junction left unmatched. Germline assignment: CDR1 MNHNY and CDR2 SVGAGI (reference sequence). The CDR3 is made up of 14 amino acids. The CDR3 sequence is CASRKGQGYQPQHF. The CDR3 coding sequence is TGTGCCAGCAGGAAGGGACAGGGATATCAGCCCCAGCATTTT.

This sequence joins TRBV6-5 and TRBJ1-2; D remains ambiguous. This CDR3 is 11 amino acids long. The V and J ends lost 8 bases and 8 bases respectively, with 12 bases between them. Germline V gene data show CDR1 as MNHEY and CDR2 as SVGAGI. CDR3 nucleotides: TGTGCCAGCCACCTTAACTTCGGCTACACCTTC. This translates into CASHLNFGYTF.

The rearrangement links TRBV19 to TRBJ1-5, with TRBD1 matching over 9 bases. This CDR3 is built from 14 residues. Germline-derived CDR1 and CDR2 are LNHDA and SQIVND (reference sequence). V lost 6 bases to trimming and J lost 3 bases; unmatched junction nucleotides: 3. The CDR3 nucleotides are TGTGCCAGTAGGAGGACAGGGGACAATCAGCCCCAGCATTTT. This translates into CASRRTGDNQPQHF.

V is TRBV18 and J is TRBJ2-4; TRBD1 matches at 10 bases. There are 15 residues in the CDR3. Germline loops: CDR1 KGHSH, CDR2 LQKENI. V dropped 0 bases and J dropped 5; count of bases not matched to a gene: 1. For the CDR3, the DNA is TGTGCCAGCTCACCACCAGACAGGGGGCAAAACATTCAGTACTTC. It translates to CASSPPDRGQNIQYF.

V usage is TRBV2 and J usage is TRBJ1-1; no firm D call. V was pared by 3 bases and J by 1 base, with 6 bases between. The CDR3 sequence is 13 residues long. CDR1 and CDR2 from the germline V gene are SNHLY and FYNNEI. The CDR3 sequence is CASSEEQNTEAFF. CDR3 DNA: TGTGCCAGCAGTGAGGAGCAGAACACTGAAGCTTTCTTT.

This rearrangement joins TRBV5-1 to TRBJ1-5; no clear D. V was shortened by 4 bases and J by 3 bases, with 11 bases between the two germline ends. The CDR3 runs 14 residues. Germline assignment: CDR1 SGHRS and CDR2 YFSETQ. CDR3 sequence (DNA): TGCGCCAGCAGCCCTGGAGGTACCAATCAGCCCCAGCATTTT. It translates to CASSPGGTNQPQHF.